The 2 T cell receptor beta chains in this list originate from one sample, sequenced in a study of cytotoxic CD8 clonotypes in ibrutinib-treated CLL. The method was immunoSEQ multiplex PCR; TCRdb's version includes in-frame clones alone and lacks a portion of them. Among some 290,000 clones listed, almost 80% were seen once. Material: PBMCs, obtained before ibrutinib treatment. Receptors originate from a human donor with chronic lymphocytic leukemia.

The J gene is TRBJ2-5, the V gene TRBV30; D possibly corresponds to TRBD1 (6 bases). Trimming removed 1 base from V and 4 bases from J, with 10 bases in between. CDR3 length: 13 residues. The germline V gene encodes CDR1 GTSNPN and CDR2 SVGIG (reference sequence). The CDR3 sequence is CAWSDRVRETQYF. The CDR3 DNA is TGTGCCTGGAGTGACAGGGTGCGAGAGACCCAGTACTTC.

This clone was recorded a few times. The chain is built from TRBV5-6 and TRBJ2-1; tentatively, D is TRBD2 (6 bases). The V gene lost 4 bases and the J gene lost 13 bases, with 12 bases spanning the gap. The germline V gene has CDR1 SGHDT and CDR2 YYEEEE. This CDR3 spans 11 amino acids. The CDR3 region is CASSRDLRQFF. CDR3 nucleotide sequence: TGTGCCAGCAGCAGGGACTTGCGACAGTTCTTC.